This entry lists 2 T cell receptor beta chains sequenced from one sample in a study of T cells in Graves' hyperthyroidism and ophthalmopathy. TCR beta CDR3 regions were amplified from RNA transcripts. First-round RT-PCR with HTBI primers amplified the TCR CDR3 region. TCRdb passed the multiplex PCR reads through MiXCR, listing each CDR3 protein once. The sample consists of hundreds of thousands of distinct CDR3 sequences, about 45% of them appearing once. The sample was peripheral blood or thyroid tissue (not recorded which). The source of these receptors is an adult man with Graves' disease, either hyperthyroidism or ophthalmopathy (not recorded which).

This clonotype was counted between two and nine times. This chain connects TRBV10-1 to TRBJ1-1; tentatively, D is TRBD1 (5 bases). V lost 5 bases to trimming and J lost 5 bases, with 12 bases between them. The CDR3 sequence is 13 residues long. CDR1 and CDR2 from the germline V gene are WNHNN and SYGVQD (reference sequence). CDR3 DNA: TGCGCCAGCAGTCGGGACTCCGGGACTGAAGCTTTCTTT. Translating gives CASSRDSGTEAFF.

This clonotype was seen a handful of times. The chain recombines TRBV12-3 or TRBV12-4 with TRBJ1-5, with D hard to call. This CDR3 spans 15 amino acids. V lost 6 bases, J lost 5 bases, and 17 bases lay in between. The CDR3 DNA sequence: TGTGCCAGCAGCTCGCGGGCGTACAGAGATCAGCCCCAGCATTTT. Its protein product is CASSSRAYRDQPQHF.